This paragraph covers one TCR beta chain sequence. Its antigen is unidentified. This record belongs to a study of beta chain features in type 1 diabetes. Study as a whole: No age, gender or cell yield differences were seen between patients and healthy donors.

The study's findings and limits: VDJ junctions in type 1 diabetes patients carried more deletions and fewer insertions. The similarity of naive, central memory and Treg TCRB repertoires appeared greater among patients than among healthy donors.

Via the markers CD45RO/CCR7/CD25/CD127/CD95/CD27, stem cell-like memory, regulatory, central memory and naive CD4+ cells were sorted. The entirety of the isolated RNA underwent reverse transcription, so expressed TCRB transcripts were sequenced. Only in-frame clones appear in the TCRdb table, and some are missing; sequencing was by immunoSEQ multiplex PCR. The profile shows more than 150,000 clones, approximately 8.4% of them singletons. Material for sequencing was central memory CD4+ T cells from blood. The source is a woman younger than 35 in good health.

The CDR3 coding sequence is TGTGCCAGCAGGAGCCAGGGCCTCGGGGCCAACGTCCTGACTTTC. Translation: CASRSQGLGANVLTF. The V call is TRBV2, the J call TRBJ2-6; TRBD1 is a possible D gene (5 bases). Germline lookup yields CDR1 SNHLY and CDR2 FYNNEI. The CDR3 has 15 residues. V lost 6 bases and J 4 bases, leaving 13 bases between the germline ends.